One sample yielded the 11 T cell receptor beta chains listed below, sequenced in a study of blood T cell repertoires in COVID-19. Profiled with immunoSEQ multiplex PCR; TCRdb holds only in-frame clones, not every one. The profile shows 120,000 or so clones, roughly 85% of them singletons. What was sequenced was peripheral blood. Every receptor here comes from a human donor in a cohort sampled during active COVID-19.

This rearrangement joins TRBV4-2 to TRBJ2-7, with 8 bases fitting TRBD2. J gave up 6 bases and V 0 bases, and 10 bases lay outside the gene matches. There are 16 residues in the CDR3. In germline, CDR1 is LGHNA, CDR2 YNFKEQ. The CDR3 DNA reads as TGTGCCAGCAGCCAAGATTTTACGGGAGGGCCTGGCGAGCAGTACTTC. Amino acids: CASSQDFTGGPGEQYF.

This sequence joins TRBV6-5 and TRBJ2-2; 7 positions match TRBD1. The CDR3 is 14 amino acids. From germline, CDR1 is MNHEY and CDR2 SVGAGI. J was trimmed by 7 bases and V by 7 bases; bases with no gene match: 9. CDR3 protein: CASNTLGGFGELFF. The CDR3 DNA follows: TGTGCCAGCAACACCCTAGGGGGCTTCGGGGAGCTGTTTTTT.

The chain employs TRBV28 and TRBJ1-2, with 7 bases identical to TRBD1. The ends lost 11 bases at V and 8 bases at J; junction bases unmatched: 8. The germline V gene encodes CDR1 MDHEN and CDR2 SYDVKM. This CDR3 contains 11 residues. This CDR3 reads CAGSTGLGYTF. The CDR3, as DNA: TGTGCCGGATCGACAGGGTTGGGCTACACCTTC.

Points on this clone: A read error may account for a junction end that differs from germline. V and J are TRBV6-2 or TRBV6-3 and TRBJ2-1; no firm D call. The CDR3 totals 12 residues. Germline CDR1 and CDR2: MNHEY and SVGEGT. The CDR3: CACSRSYNEQFF. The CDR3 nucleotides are TGTGCCTGCAGTCGGTCCTACAATGAGCAGTTCTTC.

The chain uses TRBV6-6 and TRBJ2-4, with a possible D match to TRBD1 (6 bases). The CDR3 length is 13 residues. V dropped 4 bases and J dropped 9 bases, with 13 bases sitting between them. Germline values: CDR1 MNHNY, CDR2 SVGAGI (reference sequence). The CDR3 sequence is CASSSGAARIQYF. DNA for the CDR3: TGTGCCAGCAGTTCAGGGGCGGCGCGCATTCAGTACTTC.

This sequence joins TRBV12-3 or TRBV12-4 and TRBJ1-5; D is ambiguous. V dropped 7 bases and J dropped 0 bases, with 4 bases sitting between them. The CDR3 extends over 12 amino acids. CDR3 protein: CASTHSNQPQHF. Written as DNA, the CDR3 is TGTGCCAGCACCCATAGCAATCAGCCCCAGCATTTT.

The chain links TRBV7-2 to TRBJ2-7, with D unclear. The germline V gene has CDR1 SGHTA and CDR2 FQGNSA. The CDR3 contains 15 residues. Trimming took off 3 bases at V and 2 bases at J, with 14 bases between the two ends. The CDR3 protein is CASSLSSLGTYEQYF. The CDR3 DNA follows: TGTGCCAGCAGCTTGAGCTCACTTGGTACCTACGAGCAGTACTTC. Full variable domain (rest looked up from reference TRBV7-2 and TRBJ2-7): GAGVSQSPSNKVTEKGKDVELRCDPISGHTALYWYRQSLGQGLEFLIYFQGNSAPDKSGLPSDRFSAERTGGSVSTLTIQRTQQEDSAVYLCASSLSSLGTYEQYFGPGTRLTVT.

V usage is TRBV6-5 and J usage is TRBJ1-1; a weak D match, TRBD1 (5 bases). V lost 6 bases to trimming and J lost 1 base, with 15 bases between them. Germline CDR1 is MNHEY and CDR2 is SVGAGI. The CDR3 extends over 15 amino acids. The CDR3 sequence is CASSTRLRGNTEAFF. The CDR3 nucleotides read TGTGCCAGCAGCACAAGGTTAAGGGGGAACACTGAAGCTTTCTTT.

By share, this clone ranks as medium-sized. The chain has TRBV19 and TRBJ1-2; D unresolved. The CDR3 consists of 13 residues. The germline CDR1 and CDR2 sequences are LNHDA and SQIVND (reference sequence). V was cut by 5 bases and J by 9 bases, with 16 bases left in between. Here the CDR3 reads CASSPRRAGSYTF. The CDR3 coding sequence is TGTGCCAGTAGTCCCCGGCGGGCGGGGAGCTACACCTTC.

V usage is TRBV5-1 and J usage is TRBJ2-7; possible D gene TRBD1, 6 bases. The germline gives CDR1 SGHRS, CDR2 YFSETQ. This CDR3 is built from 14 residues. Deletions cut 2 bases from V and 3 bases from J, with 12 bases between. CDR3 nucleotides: TGCGCCAGCAGCTTACCGGGACAACACTACGAGCAGTACTTC. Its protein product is CASSLPGQHYEQYF.

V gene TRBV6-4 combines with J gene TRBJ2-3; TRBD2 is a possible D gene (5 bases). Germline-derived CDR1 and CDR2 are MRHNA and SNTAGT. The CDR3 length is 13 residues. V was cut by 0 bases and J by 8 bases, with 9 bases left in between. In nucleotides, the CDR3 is TGTGCCAGCAGTGACTCGCAAGGAGGTACGCAGTATTTT. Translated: CASSDSQGGTQYF.